A single T cell receptor beta chain is shown here with its context. Produced via immunoSEQ multiplex PCR; TCRdb's table is partial and in-frame only. The sample has fewer than 700,000 clones, approximately 90% seen once; the top ten hold about 0.01%. The data are from a study of shared T cell receptors in the human thymus. The CDR3 is made up of 15 amino acids. Germline CDR1 and CDR2: SGHRS and YFSETQ. Trimming took 4 bases from V and 5 from J; bases not matched to a gene: 10. The sample was also reused in another study, on human thymus T cells. That report adds: Donors were healthy Finnish infants having corrective surgery for congenital heart defects. Resections obtained during corrective heart surgery supplied the thymus tissue. Among thymic and blood repertoires, usage of V and J genes appeared biased.

This sequence originates from a boy less than two years old with a congenital heart defect. This rearrangement joins TRBV5-1 to TRBJ2-5; 8 nucleotides agree with TRBD1. Sequenced sample: thymocytes. The DNA of the CDR3 is TGCGCCAGCAGCACCGGACAGGGAGGCGGGGAGACCCAGTACTTC. It is translated as CASSTGQGGGETQYF.